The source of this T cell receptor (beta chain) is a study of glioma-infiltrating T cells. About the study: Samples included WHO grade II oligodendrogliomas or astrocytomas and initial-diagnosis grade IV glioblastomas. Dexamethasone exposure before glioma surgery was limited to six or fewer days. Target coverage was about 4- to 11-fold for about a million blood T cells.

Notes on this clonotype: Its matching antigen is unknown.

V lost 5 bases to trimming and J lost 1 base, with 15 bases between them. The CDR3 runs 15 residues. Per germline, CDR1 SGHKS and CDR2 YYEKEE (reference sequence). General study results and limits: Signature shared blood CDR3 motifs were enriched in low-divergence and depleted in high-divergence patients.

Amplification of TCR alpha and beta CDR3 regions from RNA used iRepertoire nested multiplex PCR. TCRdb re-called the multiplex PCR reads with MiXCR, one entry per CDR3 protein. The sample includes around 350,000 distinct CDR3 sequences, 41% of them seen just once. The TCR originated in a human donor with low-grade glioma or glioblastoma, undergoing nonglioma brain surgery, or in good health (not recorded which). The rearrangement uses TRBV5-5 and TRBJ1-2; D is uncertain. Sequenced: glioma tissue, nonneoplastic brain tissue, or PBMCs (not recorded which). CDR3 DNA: TGTGCCAGCAGGATCGGCCTGGGGAGTAACTATGGCTACACCTTC. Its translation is CASRIGLGSNYGYTF.